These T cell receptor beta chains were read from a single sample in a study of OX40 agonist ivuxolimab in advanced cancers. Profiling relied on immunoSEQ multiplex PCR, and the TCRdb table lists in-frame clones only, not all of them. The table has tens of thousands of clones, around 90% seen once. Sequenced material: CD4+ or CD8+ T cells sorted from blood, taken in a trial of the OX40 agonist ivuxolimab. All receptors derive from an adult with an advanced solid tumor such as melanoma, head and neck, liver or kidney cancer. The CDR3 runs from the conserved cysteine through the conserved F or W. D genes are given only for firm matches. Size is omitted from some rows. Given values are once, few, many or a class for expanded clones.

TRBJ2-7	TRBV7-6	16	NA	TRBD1	CASSRMSGQGTYEQYF	TGTGCCAGCAGCCGCATGTCGGGACAGGGGACCTACGAGCAGTACTTC
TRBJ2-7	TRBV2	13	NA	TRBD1	CASGGQGFYEQYF	TGTGCCAGCGGTGGACAGGGGTTCTACGAGCAGTACTTC
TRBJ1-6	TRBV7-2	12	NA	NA	CASSFNNSPLHF	TGTGCCAGCAGTTTCAATAATTCACCCCTCCACTTT
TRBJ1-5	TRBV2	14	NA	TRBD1	CASHRDRDNQPQHF	TGTGCCAGCCACCGGGACAGGGACAATCAGCCCCAGCATTTT
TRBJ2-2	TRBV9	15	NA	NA	CASSAVGQIAGELFF	TGTGCCAGCAGCGCCGTCGGACAGATCGCCGGGGAGCTGTTTTTT
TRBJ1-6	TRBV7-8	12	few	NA	CASSPNNSPLHF	TGTGCCAGCAGCCCCAATAATTCACCCCTCCACTTT
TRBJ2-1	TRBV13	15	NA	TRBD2	CASSPTSGRGNEQFF	TGTGCCAGCAGCCCGACTAGCGGGAGGGGAAATGAGCAGTTCTTC
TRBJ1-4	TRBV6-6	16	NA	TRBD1	CASSYAPGQTREKLFF	TGTGCCAGCAGTTATGCCCCGGGACAGACCAGAGAAAAACTGTTTTTT
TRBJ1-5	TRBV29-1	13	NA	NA	CSVVGGLGQPQHF	TGCAGCGTAGTCGGAGGATTAGGACAGCCCCAGCATTTT
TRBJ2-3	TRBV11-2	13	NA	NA	CASSLGRLDTQYF	TGTGCCAGCAGCTTAGGGCGCTTGGATACGCAGTATTTT
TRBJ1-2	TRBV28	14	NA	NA	CASDQRSYNYGYTF	TGTGCCAGCGACCAAAGATCTTATAACTATGGCTACACCTTC
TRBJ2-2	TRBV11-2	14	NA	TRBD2	CALRPAGVTGELFF	TGTGCCCTGAGACCAGCGGGGGTGACCGGGGAGCTGTTTTTT
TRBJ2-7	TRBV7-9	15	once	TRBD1	CASSLVTGDVGEQYF	TGTGCCAGCAGCTTAGTCACAGGGGATGTGGGCGAGCAGTACTTC
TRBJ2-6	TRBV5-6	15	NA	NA	CASSRGFAGANVLTF	TGTGCCAGCAGCCGCGGGTTCGCTGGGGCCAACGTCCTGACTTTC
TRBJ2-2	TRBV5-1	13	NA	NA	CASRGGSIGELFF	TGCGCCAGCAGAGGAGGATCGATCGGGGAGCTGTTTTTT
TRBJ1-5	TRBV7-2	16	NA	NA	CASSPRAVYSNQPQHF	TGTGCCAGCAGCCCACGGGCCGTGTATAGCAATCAGCCCCAGCATTTT
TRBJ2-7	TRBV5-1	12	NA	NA	CASSPGVGEQYF	TGCGCCAGCAGTCCGGGGGTAGGCGAGCAGTACTTC
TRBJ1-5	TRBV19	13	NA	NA	CASSISGNQPQHF	TGTGCCAGTAGTATTTCTGGGAACCAGCCCCAGCATTTT